A single sample gave rise to the 28 T cell receptor beta chains below, sequenced in a study of cytomegalovirus exposure and HLA in healthy donors. Primers for the PCR totalled 60 Vbeta and 13 Jbeta. Profiling relied on immunoSEQ multiplex PCR, and the TCRdb table lists in-frame clones only, not all of them. Among 200,000 to 250,000 clones, roughly 70% were seen once, and the ten largest hold about 2.8%. Sequenced material: PBMCs. Receptors were obtained from a man aged 35-49 years in good health and CMV-seropositive.

The chain couples TRBV7-9 to TRBJ2-1; the D gene is possibly TRBD2 (6 bases). The length of the CDR3 is 16 residues. V was cut by 5 bases and J by 1 base, with 15 bases left in between. In germline, CDR1 is SEHNR, CDR2 FQNEAQ (reference sequence). The CDR3 region is CASSTRSGGSYNEQFF. For the CDR3, the DNA is TGTGCCAGCAGCACAAGATCCGGGGGTTCCTACAATGAGCAGTTCTTC.

The rearrangement uses TRBV7-2 and TRBJ1-2; 7 nucleotides match TRBD1. The CDR3 is 14 residues long. Germline-derived CDR1 and CDR2 are SGHTA and FQGNSA. Unmatched junction bases numbered 6, after V lost 5 bases and J lost 3 bases. The CDR3 nucleotides are TGTGCCAGCAGCCCTCGGGACAGACACTATGGCTACACCTTC. Its translation is CASSPRDRHYGYTF.

This chain connects TRBV10-3 to TRBJ2-7, with TRBD2 identical over 9 bases. Germline CDR1 ENHRY, CDR2 SYGVKD. V was pared by 10 bases and J by 3 bases, with 7 bases of the junction left unmatched. This CDR3 region has 13 residues. This chain's CDR3 is CASAQTSGYEQYF. In DNA, the CDR3 is TGTGCCAGCGCCCAGACTAGCGGCTACGAGCAGTACTTC.

On this clone: The same CDR3 arises from other DNA sequences in this sample as well. V and J are TRBV5-4 and TRBJ2-3, with TRBD2 matching 8 bases. With V trimmed by 0 bases and J by 2 bases, 2 bases remained unmatched. Germline values: CDR1 SGHNT, CDR2 YYREEE (reference sequence). This CDR3 is built from 15 residues. CDR3 nucleotide sequence: TGTGCCAGCAGCTTGGCCGGGGGGGCCACAGATACGCAGTATTTT. Translating it yields CASSLAGGATDTQYF.

Note on this clone: Germline and junction disagree at one end, which may indicate a read error. The chain carries TRBV4-2 and TRBJ2-7; possible D gene TRBD2, 5 bases. The germline CDR1 and CDR2 sequences are LGHNA and YNFKEQ. The CDR3 runs 12 residues. The CDR3 protein is CASRGADGPQHF. CDR3 nucleotide sequence: TGTGCCAGCAGGGGAGCCGACGGCCCGCAACACTTC.

The V and J genes are TRBV11-2 and TRBJ2-1; D might be TRBD2 (6 bases). V shed 5 bases and J shed 4 bases, with 15 bases lying between them. The germline CDR1 and CDR2 sequences are SGHAT and FQNNGV. The CDR3 has 15 residues. This chain's CDR3 is CASSPLTGGYNEQFF. The CDR3 nucleotides are TGTGCCAGCAGCCCACTTACCGGGGGTTACAATGAGCAGTTCTTC.

The chain employs TRBV5-1 and TRBJ2-4, with 8 positions matching TRBD1. Germline-derived CDR1 and CDR2 are SGHRS and YFSETQ. This CDR3 has 14 amino acids. J lost 3 bases, V lost 4 bases, and 3 bases had no gene match. CDR3 loop: CASSPDRGKNIQYF. CDR3 in DNA: TGCGCCAGCAGCCCCGACAGGGGCAAAAACATTCAGTACTTC. Full variable domain (remainder filled in from reference TRBV5-1 and TRBJ2-4): KAGVTQTPRYLIKTRGQQVTLSCSPISGHRSVSWYQQTPGQGLQFLFEYFSETQRNKGNFPGRFSGRQFSNSRSEMNVSTLELGDSALYLCASSPDRGKNIQYFGAGTRLSVL.

This clone was seen just once. The V gene is TRBV7-8, the J gene TRBJ2-5, with TRBD2 identical over 9 bases. Germline CDR1 SGHVS, CDR2 FQNEAQ. The ends lost 8 bases at V and 2 bases at J; junction bases unmatched: 3. The length of the CDR3 is 13 residues. CDR3 DNA: TGTGCCAGCGGCGGGGGGGATCAAGAGACCCAGTACTTC. This gives the protein CASGGGDQETQYF.

The chain joins TRBV5-5 to TRBJ1-3; tentatively, D is TRBD1 (6 bases). The germline CDR1 and CDR2 sequences are SGHKS and YYEKEE (reference sequence). The CDR3 is 15 residues long. V was cut by 5 bases and J by 4 bases, with 16 bases left in between. CDR3 sequence reads: CASSPTGISGNTIYF. The CDR3 nucleotides are TGTGCCAGCAGTCCCACAGGGATCTCCGGAAACACCATATATTTT.

The rearrangement joins TRBV28 to TRBJ1-3, with a possible D match to TRBD1 (5 bases). Per germline, CDR1 MDHEN and CDR2 SYDVKM. This CDR3 has 15 amino acids. V lost 6 bases, J lost 2 bases, and 14 bases lay in between. CDR3 protein: CASSKAPQAGNTIYF. The CDR3 DNA is TGTGCCAGCAGCAAAGCCCCACAGGCTGGAAACACCATATATTTT. The full variable domain, completed using reference TRBV28 and TRBJ1-3, is DVKVTQSSRYLVKRTGEKVFLECVQDMDHENMFWYRQDPGLGLRLIYFSYDVKMKEKGDIPEGYSVSREKKERFSLILESASTNQTSMYLCASSKAPQAGNTIYFGEGSWLTVV.

The chain carries TRBV2 and TRBJ1-2; D is ambiguous. Trimming left V 8 bases short and J 2 bases short, with 6 bases between. Looked up from germline, CDR1 is SNHLY and CDR2 is FYNNEI. This CDR3 is built from 11 residues. In DNA form, the CDR3 reads TGTGCCAGCGTGGAGAACTATGGCTACACCTTC. Protein product: CASVENYGYTF.

The chain links TRBV7-7 to TRBJ2-3; tentative D call: TRBD2 (6 bases). The CDR3 is 13 residues long. V lost 7 bases, J lost 4 bases, and 12 bases lay in between. Germline-derived CDR1 and CDR2 are SSHAT and FNYEAQ (reference sequence). CDR3 coding DNA: TGTGCCAGCACATTAGGGGAGGCAGATACGCAGTATTTT. Its protein product is CASTLGEADTQYF.

This clone was found a few times. The V gene is TRBV7-6, the J gene TRBJ1-6; D is undetermined. This CDR3 is built from 15 residues. V lost 0 bases, J lost 7 bases, and 10 bases lay in between. Germline CDR1 reads SGHVS; CDR2 reads FNYEAQ. CDR3 amino acids: CASSLAEGGNSPLHF. For the CDR3, the DNA is TGTGCCAGCAGCTTAGCAGAGGGTGGGAATTCACCCCTCCACTTT.

The chain combines TRBV7-2 with TRBJ2-1; no clear D. CDR1 and CDR2 (germline): SGHTA, FQGNSA. The CDR3 is 15 amino acids. Trimming shortened V by 1 base and J by 0 bases, and 7 bases separated the two germline ends. CDR3 nucleotide sequence: TGTGCCAGCAGCTTAGTGGGCAGCTCCTACAATGAGCAGTTCTTC. Protein sequence: CASSLVGSSYNEQFF.

CDR3 amino acids: CASSHLLASSYNEQFF. The DNA for the CDR3 is TGCGCCAGCAGCCATCTTTTAGCTAGCTCCTACAATGAGCAGTTCTTC. V is TRBV4-1 and J is TRBJ2-1; D not resolved. Trimming took off 3 bases at V and 0 bases at J, with 12 bases between the two ends. Germline V gives CDR1 MGHRA, CDR2 YSYEKL. This CDR3 has 16 amino acids.

This clone was observed a single time. This chain joins TRBV2 and TRBJ1-1, with TRBD1 as a possible D gene (5 bases). The V end lost 3 bases, the J end lost 1 base, and 6 bases lay between the germline ends. The CDR3 runs 13 residues. Germline values: CDR1 SNHLY, CDR2 FYNNEI. The CDR3 here is CASSDDRNTEAFF. CDR3 DNA sequence: TGTGCCAGCAGTGACGACAGGAACACTGAAGCTTTCTTT.

The V call is TRBV1, the J call TRBJ1-5; the table's D gene call, TRBD1, was not cross checked with the DNA. TRBV1 is tagged as a pseudogene. The CDR3 is 18 residues long. As DNA, the CDR3 is TGCACCAGCAGCCAAGTGGGACCATACAGGGAAAGCAATCAGCCCCAGCATTTT. This encodes CTSSQVGPYRESNQPQHF.

V is TRBV4-1 and J is TRBJ2-1; 8 bases fit TRBD1. Germline lookup yields CDR1 MGHRA and CDR2 YSYEKL. Trimming at V came to 0 bases and at J to 2 bases, leaving 6 bases not matched to a gene. CDR3 length equals 17 residues. The CDR3 protein is CASSQDKDRVTYNEQFF. CDR3 nucleotides: TGCGCCAGCAGCCAAGACAAGGACAGGGTGACCTACAATGAGCAGTTCTTC.

This rearrangement joins TRBV7-9 to TRBJ2-5, with TRBD1 matching over 8 bases. This CDR3 contains 14 residues. Germline CDR1 SEHNR, CDR2 FQNEAQ (reference sequence). J was trimmed by 2 bases and V by 5 bases; bases with no gene match: 4. DNA for the CDR3: TGTGCCAGCAGCCCGCGGACAGGGCAAGAGACCCAGTACTTC. It encodes CASSPRTGQETQYF.

This rearrangement joins TRBV19 to TRBJ1-1; D call uncertain. Per germline, CDR1 LNHDA and CDR2 SQIVND (reference sequence). The V gene lost 5 bases and the J gene lost 0 bases, with 4 bases spanning the gap. CDR3 length: 12 amino acids. The CDR3 region has the DNA TGTGCCAGTAGTTTCTTGAACACTGAAGCTTTCTTT. Amino acids: CASSFLNTEAFF.

This chain connects TRBV18 to TRBJ2-7; 9 bases match TRBD2. The length of the CDR3 is 15 residues. The V gene end was trimmed by 3 bases and the J gene end by 5 bases; junction bases not matched to a gene: 8. From germline, CDR1 is KGHSH and CDR2 LQKENI. CDR3 bases: TGTGCCAGCTCACCCCCCGAAGCTAGCGGGAACGAGCAGTACTTC. Its protein product is CASSPPEASGNEQYF.

The chain employs TRBV5-6 and TRBJ2-3; D not resolved. Trimming stripped 4 bases from V and 0 bases from J, with 3 bases between. The CDR3 has 12 amino acids. Per the germline V gene, CDR1 is SGHDT and CDR2 is YYEEEE. CDR3 sequence reads: CASSESTDTQYF. The CDR3 coding sequence is TGTGCCAGCAGCGAGAGCACAGATACGCAGTATTTT.

The rearrangement links TRBV6-5 to TRBJ1-4; tentatively, D is TRBD1 (6 bases). CDR3 length equals 14 residues. V lost 8 bases, J lost 4 bases, and 14 bases lay in between. Germline CDR1 MNHEY, CDR2 SVGAGI. The CDR3 region has the DNA TGTGCCAGCGCCAGGGACATATATAATGAAAAACTGTTTTTT. It encodes CASARDIYNEKLFF.

This clone occurred a few times. The chain combines TRBV7-9 with TRBJ1-4; possible D gene TRBD1, 6 bases. Germline lookup yields CDR1 SEHNR and CDR2 FQNEAQ (reference sequence). V was clipped by 4 bases and J by 8 bases, with 23 bases between them. This CDR3 region has 17 residues. The CDR3, as DNA: TGTGCCAGCAGCTCGCACCCTCGACAGGCCGGGGACGAAAAACTGTTTTTT. It specifies CASSSHPRQAGDEKLFF.

The chain employs TRBV29-1 and TRBJ2-5, with 13 bases lining up with TRBD2. Germline loops: CDR1 SQVTM, CDR2 ANQGSEA. Losses at the gene ends were 3 bases for V and 2 bases for J; bases not matched to a gene: 3. The CDR3 sequence is 15 residues long. This CDR3 reads CSVDPTSGGQETQYF. The CDR3 bases are TGCAGCGTTGATCCGACTAGCGGGGGGCAAGAGACCCAGTACTTC.

This clone was picked up many times. The sample carries other DNA sequences with the same CDR3. V and J are TRBV7-3 and TRBJ1-1, with D perhaps TRBD1 (6 bases). Germline lookup yields CDR1 SGHTA and CDR2 FQGTGA. The ends were cut back, 5 bases at V and 1 base at J, with 8 bases in the middle. CDR3 length: 13 amino acids. The CDR3 loop is CASSLTGNTEAFF. For the CDR3, the DNA is TGTGCCAGCAGCCTGACAGGGAACACTGAAGCTTTCTTT. Looking up the rest from reference TRBV7-3 and TRBJ1-1 gives the full variable domain: GAGVSQTPSNKVTEKGKYVELRCDPISGHTALYWYRQSLGQGPEFLIYFQGTGAADDSGLPNDRFFAVRPEGSVSTLKIQRTERGDSAVYLCASSLTGNTEAFFGQGTRLTVV.

This clone was seen a handful of times. V gene TRBV4-3 combines with J gene TRBJ2-1; D perhaps matches TRBD1 (6 bases). Trimming left V 2 bases short and J 10 bases short, with 12 bases between. Germline CDR1 reads LGHNA; CDR2 reads YSLEER. The CDR3 runs 13 residues. The CDR3 here is CASSQKGVYEQFF. The CDR3 DNA is TGCGCCAGCAGCCAAAAGGGGGTTTACGAGCAGTTCTTC.

This chain uses TRBV12-5 with TRBJ2-7, with 9 bases that match TRBD1. J lost 4 bases, V lost 3 bases, and 10 bases had no gene match. The CDR3 totals 16 residues. The germline V gene encodes CDR1 LGHNT and CDR2 FRNRAP. CDR3 protein: CASGLYLRDRVYEQYF. In DNA form, the CDR3 reads TGTGCTAGTGGTTTATACCTCCGGGACAGGGTGTACGAGCAGTACTTC.